The 27 T cell receptor beta chains reported below all come from one sample, sequenced in a study of cytomegalovirus exposure and HLA in healthy donors (dated by TCRdb to the late 2010s). The library was produced with the immunoSEQ multiplex PCR assay. TCRdb's version of the immuneACCESS table is confined to in-frame rearrangements and falls short of the full clone set. An unresolved V gene accounts for under half of the shortfall where checked; the remainder is of unknown origin. In this sample the table shows 250,000 to 350,000 clones, over 75% of which occur a single time. The ten largest make up more than 0.95% of the sample. Sequences were obtained from PBMCs. These receptors originate from a man aged 25 to 45 in good health and CMV-seronegative.

A remark on this clone: Other nucleotide sequences from this sample produce the same CDR3. The chain recombines TRBV19 with TRBJ1-4; possible D gene TRBD1, 5 bases. CDR1 and CDR2 from the germline V gene are LNHDA and SQIVND (reference sequence). V lost 1 base and J lost 0, with 9 bases in between. The CDR3 is 16 amino acids. This CDR3 is CASSIGQGATNEKLFF. In nucleotides, the CDR3 is TGTGCCAGTAGTATAGGGCAGGGTGCAACTAATGAAAAACTGTTTTTT.

The V gene is TRBV7-8, the J gene TRBJ1-6; 7 bases match TRBD1. V was clipped by 6 bases and J by 7 bases; unmatched bases: 6. The CDR3 extends over 14 amino acids. CDR1 SGHVS and CDR2 FQNEAQ come from the germline V gene. The CDR3: CASSSRDRNSPLHF. The DNA of the CDR3 is TGTGCCAGCAGTTCCCGGGACAGAAATTCACCCCTCCACTTT.

V is TRBV7-2 and J is TRBJ1-1; tentatively, D is TRBD1 (5 bases). V was clipped by 1 base and J by 3 bases, with 12 bases between them. CDR1 and CDR2 (germline): SGHTA, FQGNSA. This CDR3 region has 15 residues. The CDR3 nucleotides read TGTGCCAGCAGCTTAGTGGGGCTTAGGGACACTGAAGCTTTCTTT. It encodes CASSLVGLRDTEAFF.

The chain's CDR3 is CASSQGGQGVYGYTF. DNA of the CDR3: TGCGCCAGCAGCCAAGGCGGACAGGGCGTCTATGGCTACACCTTC. The V and J genes are TRBV4-1 and TRBJ1-2; 8 nucleotides match TRBD1. CDR3 length equals 15 residues. V dropped 1 base and J dropped 4; count of bases not matched to a gene: 5. The germline CDR1 and CDR2 sequences are MGHRA and YSYEKL.

The chain carries TRBV7-9 and TRBJ1-1, with no clear D. Trimming cost V 5 bases and J 5 bases, with 18 bases left between them. This CDR3 is 15 amino acids long. CDR1 and CDR2 from the germline V gene are SEHNR and FQNEAQ (reference sequence). The CDR3 bases are TGTGCCAGCAGCCCCCCCCGGACGGGAGGGACTGAAGCTTTCTTT. The encoded protein is CASSPPRTGGTEAFF. The complete variable domain, with remaining parts taken from reference TRBV7-9 and TRBJ1-1, reads DTGVSQNPRHKITKRGQNVTFRCDPISEHNRLYWYRQTLGQGPEFLTYFQNEAQLEKSRLLSDRFSAERPKGSFSTLEIQRTEQGDSAMYLCASSPPRTGGTEAFFGQGTRLTVV.

The DNA for the CDR3 is TGTGCCAGCAGCTCAAACCCTCCGGGGGACCAGGGAAACTACGAGCAGTACTTC. This encodes CASSSNPPGDQGNYEQYF. This chain links TRBV7-7 with TRBJ2-7, with D perhaps TRBD2 (6 bases). The V and J ends lost 4 bases and 3 bases respectively, with 25 bases between them. The CDR3 is 18 residues long. The germline gives CDR1 SSHAT, CDR2 FNYEAQ (reference sequence).

V and J are TRBV13 and TRBJ2-1; 9 bases line up with TRBD2. V was pared by 0 bases and J by 0 bases, with 12 bases of the junction left unmatched. CDR1 and CDR2 from the germline V gene are PRHDT and FYEKMQ (reference sequence). The CDR3 contains 20 residues. CDR3 in amino acids: CASSLGRERGARSSYNEQFF. In DNA, the CDR3 is TGTGCCAGCAGCTTAGGCCGCGAGCGGGGGGCCAGGAGCTCCTACAATGAGCAGTTCTTC.

CDR3 region: CASSSPDRGAEAFF. DNA of the CDR3: TGTGCCAGCAGCTCGCCTGACAGGGGTGCTGAAGCTTTCTTT. J is TRBJ1-1 and V is TRBV7-9, with 8 bases matching TRBD1. The V segment lost 4 bases and the J segment 6 bases; nucleotides outside the gene matches: 7. The CDR3 contains 14 residues. Per the germline V gene, CDR1 is SEHNR and CDR2 is FQNEAQ (reference sequence).

The CDR3, as DNA: TGTGCCAGCAGTTACGACAGGGGCACCGGGGAGCTGTTTTTT. Amino acids: CASSYDRGTGELFF. This chain uses TRBV6-5 with TRBJ2-2, with 8 bases lining up with TRBD1. CDR3 size: 14 residues. V dropped 2 bases and J dropped 4; count of bases not matched to a gene: 0. Germline loops: CDR1 MNHEY, CDR2 SVGAGI.

The chain employs TRBV4-1 and TRBJ1-2, with TRBD1 as a possible D gene (5 bases). The CDR3 consists of 17 residues. Per germline, CDR1 MGHRA and CDR2 YSYEKL. The germline V and J ends were trimmed by 4 bases and 2 bases, with 20 bases remaining between them. The CDR3, as DNA: TGCGCCAGCAGCCCAACACCTGACAGTCGAGAAAACTATGGCTACACCTTC. This translates into CASSPTPDSRENYGYTF.

The chain employs TRBV10-2 and TRBJ1-1, with 7 bases matching TRBD1. The CDR3 covers 13 residues. The germline V gene has CDR1 WSHSY and CDR2 SAAADI. With 7 bases clipped from V and 1 base from J, the junction kept 3 bases outside the gene matches. The CDR3 protein is CASNSGGNTEAFF. The CDR3 DNA sequence: TGCGCCAGCAATTCAGGGGGGAACACTGAAGCTTTCTTT.

The chain employs TRBV11-3 and TRBJ2-7; perhaps TRBD1 as D (6 bases). This CDR3 is 13 amino acids long. The V and J ends lost 5 bases and 7 bases respectively, with 15 bases between them. Germline CDR1 and CDR2: SGHNT and YENEEA. The CDR3 bases are TGTGCCAGCAGCCTGACAGGCCCGGGGGAGCAGTACTTC. Its translation is CASSLTGPGEQYF.

The rearrangement joins TRBV4-1 to TRBJ2-7; 7 bases align to TRBD1. The CDR3 contains 17 residues. CDR1 is MGHRA and CDR2 is YSYEKL in the germline V gene. The J segment lost 2 bases and the V segment lost 4 bases, leaving 14 bases of the junction unmatched. The CDR3 spells CASSLLTVRDSPYEQYF. DNA for the CDR3: TGCGCCAGCAGCCTCCTCACCGTCCGGGACAGCCCCTACGAGCAGTACTTC.

The V call is TRBV4-2, the J call TRBJ1-5, with D perhaps TRBD1 (6 bases). The V end lost 8 bases, the J end lost 0 bases, and 17 bases lay between the germline ends. The CDR3 is made up of 16 amino acids. Germline loops: CDR1 LGHNA, CDR2 YNFKEQ. CDR3 in DNA: TGTGCCAGCGGCATGGGGGGGGCAGATAGCAATCAGCCCCAGCATTTT. Translation: CASGMGGADSNQPQHF.

The chain employs TRBV18 and TRBJ1-1, with a weak D call TRBD1 (5 bases). There are 13 residues in the CDR3. V was clipped by 6 bases and J by 1 base, with 9 bases between them. Germline V gene data show CDR1 as KGHSH and CDR2 as LQKENI. CDR3 coding DNA: TGTGCCAGCTCCCTTGGACAGAACACTGAAGCTTTCTTT. It encodes CASSLGQNTEAFF.

The J gene is TRBJ1-5, the V gene TRBV18, with D possibly being TRBD1 (5 bases). The germline V gene encodes CDR1 KGHSH and CDR2 LQKENI. This CDR3 has 14 residues. Trimming took off 3 bases at V and 6 bases at J, with 12 bases between the two ends. The CDR3 DNA follows: TGTGCCAGCTCACCGTCCAGGGCCGGTCAGCCCCAGCATTTT. Its translation is CASSPSRAGQPQHF.

The chain joins TRBV6-5 to TRBJ2-3; no clear D gene. In germline, CDR1 is MNHEY, CDR2 SVGAGI. Trimming shortened V by 5 bases and J by 6 bases, and 18 bases separated the two germline ends. This CDR3 is built from 15 residues. In DNA form, the CDR3 reads TGTGCCAGCAGTCCGTATGAAATCGTCGGGGATACGCAGTATTTT. Protein sequence: CASSPYEIVGDTQYF.

The V gene is TRBV27, the J gene TRBJ1-4, with D perhaps TRBD1 (5 bases). In germline, CDR1 is MNHEY, CDR2 SMNVEV (reference sequence). This CDR3 spans 14 amino acids. V lost 3 bases to trimming and J lost 2 bases, with 7 bases between them. The CDR3 DNA sequence: TGTGCCAGCAGTTTGGGGGGTACTAATGAAAAACTGTTTTTT. This codes for CASSLGGTNEKLFF. Combining the CDR3 with reference TRBV27 and TRBJ1-4 gives the whole variable domain EAQVTQNPRYLITVTGKKLTVTCSQNMNHEYMSWYRQDPGLGLRQIYYSMNVEVTDKGDVPEGYKVSRKEKRNFPLILESPSPNQTSLYFCASSLGGTNEKLFFGSGTQLSVL.

This chain connects TRBV2 to TRBJ2-7; the match to TRBD1 covers 8 bases. After removal of 2 bases from V and 9 bases from J, the junction contained 15 bases not matched to a gene. This CDR3 spans 16 amino acids. CDR1 SNHLY and CDR2 FYNNEI come from the germline V gene. The CDR3 coding sequence is TGTGCCAGCAGTGAACTACTAACCGGGACAGGCACCGGGCAGTACTTC. Translating it yields CASSELLTGTGTGQYF.

The chain joins TRBV10-3 to TRBJ1-2; tentatively, D is TRBD1 (5 bases). The CDR3 loop spans 14 amino acids. V gave up 7 bases and J gave up 0 bases, with 12 bases separating them. Looked up from germline, CDR1 is ENHRY and CDR2 is SYGVKD. Written as DNA, the CDR3 is TGTGCCATCAAGACAGATTTAGCTAACTATGGCTACACCTTC. Its protein product is CAIKTDLANYGYTF.

The chain is built from TRBV30 and TRBJ1-5; D is unresolved. Germline V gives CDR1 GTSNPN, CDR2 SVGIG (reference sequence). The CDR3 extends over 13 amino acids. Deletions cut 0 bases from V and 7 bases from J, with 10 bases between. CDR3 DNA sequence: TGTGCCTGGAGTGTAGATGGAGGCCAGCCCCAGCATTTT. It specifies CAWSVDGGQPQHF.

The rearrangement uses TRBV29-1 and TRBJ1-3; TRBD1 is a possible D gene (6 bases). Trimming removed 5 bases at V and 9 bases at J, with 14 bases between. Germline V gene data show CDR1 as SQVTM and CDR2 as ANQGSEA. CDR3 length equals 12 residues. The CDR3 loop reads CSVRSAGATIYF. The DNA for the CDR3 is TGCAGCGTTCGAAGTGCAGGGGCCACCATATATTTT.

The chain combines TRBV19 with TRBJ1-1; 8 nucleotides match TRBD1. After removal of 6 bases from V and 4 bases from J, the junction contained 4 bases not matched to a gene. Germline values: CDR1 LNHDA, CDR2 SQIVND (reference sequence). The CDR3 extends over 13 amino acids. The CDR3 protein is CASRNRGVTEAFF. In DNA form, the CDR3 reads TGTGCCAGTAGAAACAGGGGGGTCACTGAAGCTTTCTTT.

This chain uses TRBV19 with TRBJ1-1; D not certain. Per the germline V gene, CDR1 is LNHDA and CDR2 is SQIVND (reference sequence). This CDR3 contains 11 residues. Between the trimmed V and J ends, which lost 8 bases and 6 bases, there was a span of 10 bases. The CDR3 bases are TGTGCCAGTCGGTCGCGCGCTGAAGCTTTCTTT. Protein product: CASRSRAEAFF.

The V call is TRBV5-4, the J call TRBJ1-6, with TRBD1 as a possible D gene (5 bases). Germline CDR1 reads SGHNT; CDR2 reads YYREEE (reference sequence). The V end was cut by 5 bases, the J end by 7 bases, with 10 bases between. The CDR3 extends over 13 amino acids. The CDR3 protein is CASRAGGNSPLHF. The CDR3 DNA is TGTGCCAGCAGGGCGGGGGGAAATTCACCCCTCCACTTT. Based on the CDR3 plus reference TRBV5-4 and TRBJ1-6, the full variable domain is ETGVTQSPTHLIKTRGQQVTLRCSSQSGHNTVSWYQQALGQGPQFIFQYYREEENGRGNFPPRFSGLQFPNYSSELNVNALELDDSALYLCASRAGGNSPLHFGNGTRLTVT.

This clone is a singleton in its sample. The genes are TRBV2 and TRBJ2-3, with D unresolved. Per the germline V gene, CDR1 is SNHLY and CDR2 is FYNNEI. The CDR3 covers 15 residues. With 3 bases removed from V and 2 bases from J, the gap between germline ends came to 12 bases. The CDR3 loop reads CASSDSRITTDTQYF. For the CDR3, the DNA is TGTGCCAGCAGTGATAGCCGAATAACCACAGATACGCAGTATTTT.

The chain combines TRBV6-1 with TRBJ2-1; TRBD2 is a possible D gene (6 bases). The CDR3 has 14 amino acids. Germline loops: CDR1 MNHNS, CDR2 SASEGT. The germline V and J ends were trimmed by 4 bases and 5 bases, with 12 bases remaining between them. As DNA, the CDR3 is TGTGCCAGCAGTGGTTGGACTACAAACAATGAGCAGTTCTTC. Amino acids: CASSGWTTNNEQFF.